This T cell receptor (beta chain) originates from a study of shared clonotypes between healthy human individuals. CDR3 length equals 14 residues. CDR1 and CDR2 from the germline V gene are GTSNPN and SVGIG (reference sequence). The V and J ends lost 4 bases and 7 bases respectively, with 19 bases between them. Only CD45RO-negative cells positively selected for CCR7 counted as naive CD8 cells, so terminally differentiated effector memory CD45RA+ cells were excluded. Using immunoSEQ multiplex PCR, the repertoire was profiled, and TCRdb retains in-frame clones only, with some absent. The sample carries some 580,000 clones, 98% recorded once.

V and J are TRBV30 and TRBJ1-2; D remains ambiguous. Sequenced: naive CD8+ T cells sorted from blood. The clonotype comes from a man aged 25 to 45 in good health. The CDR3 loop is CAWKSNSVRFGYTF. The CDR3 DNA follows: TGTGCCTGGAAGAGCAACAGCGTCCGTTTTGGCTACACCTTC.